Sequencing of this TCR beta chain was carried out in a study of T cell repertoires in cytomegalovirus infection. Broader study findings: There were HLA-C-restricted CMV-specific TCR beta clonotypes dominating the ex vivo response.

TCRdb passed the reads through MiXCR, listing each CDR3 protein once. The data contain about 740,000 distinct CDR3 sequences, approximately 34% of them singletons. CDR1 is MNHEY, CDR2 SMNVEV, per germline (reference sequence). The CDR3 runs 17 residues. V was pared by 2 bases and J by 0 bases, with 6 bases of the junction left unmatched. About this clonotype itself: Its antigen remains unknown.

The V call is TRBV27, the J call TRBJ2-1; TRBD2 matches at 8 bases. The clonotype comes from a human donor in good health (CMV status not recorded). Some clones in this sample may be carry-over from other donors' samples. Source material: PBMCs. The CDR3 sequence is CASSLIAGPSSYNEQFF. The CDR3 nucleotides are TGTGCCAGCAGTTTAATAGCGGGACCGAGCTCCTACAATGAGCAGTTCTTC.